This T cell receptor (beta chain) was identified in a study of shared clonotypes between healthy human individuals (dated by TCRdb to 2019 to 2021). About the investigation overall: A few men and a couple of women, aged 18 to 49 years, made up the cohort. Between about 0.85 and 10 billion PBMCs per donor were obtained by leukapheresis. To increase sequencing depth and limit assay-specific biases, different laboratories used diverse techniques to prepare libraries and sequence TCR repertoires. Per donor, three plates each were used for CD4 naive and CD4 memory, two for CD8 naive, and one for CD8 memory. The study deeply sequenced blood TCR repertoires of five healthy adults to estimate repertoire size and the extent of clonotype sharing between individuals.

This clone occurred a few times. The target of this receptor is not known. The input lacks base qualities; no much larger clone sits a single base away. The CDR3 covers 16 residues, taking in both the cysteine and the phenylalanine. Only the CDR3 region is kept as DNA, spanning 48 bases read in frame from base 1. Sequences LNHNV (CDR1) and YYDKDF (CDR2) are obtained from the germline V gene (reference sequence). The junction shows trimming of 0 bases on V and 2 bases on J, and the gene matches do not reach 5 bases of it. The paper as a whole reports these results and caveats: Compared with non-shared clonotypes, clonotypes shared by all four sorted-subset donors had higher generation probabilities. Sampling was restricted to blood, and TCR repertoires in tissue are likely to differ from TCR repertoires in blood. Incomplete sequencing was indicated by rarefaction of sorted-subset datasets, despite the large sequencing depth. Pairwise subsampling led to the expectation that sequencing depth would affect the degree of clonotype sharing among donors. Larger estimated clonotype richness was generally found for naive subsets than for memory subsets. Across a handful of donors, approximately 4.9% of naive CD4, roughly 3.4% of naive CD8, approximately 2.5% of memory CD4, and 0.4% of memory CD8 clonotypes were shared. The small number of donors limited the genetic and exposure-history diversity represented.

Using the deep immunoSEQ assay, multiplex PCR amplified TCR CDR3 regions from genomic DNA. For each cell subset, the extracted genomic DNA was distributed evenly across all wells of several immunoSEQ 96-well plates, and each plate served as one replicate. For sorted subsets, approximately 210 ng of genomic DNA, equivalent to 30,000 or so T cell genomes, went into each replicate PCR. The purified libraries were quantified using a Qubit 3.0 fluorometer, sized with a Bioanalyzer 2100, and then quantified again using the KAPA Library Quantification kit. Every immunoSEQ 96-well plate was sequenced on a dedicated single-read 150-cycle Illumina NextSeq 550 flow cell. The authors processed their data as follows. Because the immunoSEQ output held only junctional sequences and lacked quality scores, the filtering could not match the filtering applied to full-length reads. Sequences were annotated with PyIR, a Python wrapper for IgBLAST v1.9, and V/J genes and CDR3 were assigned using IMGT germline references. Any read was removed if the V/J assignment was weak (E-value above 1e-6), the CDR3 was missing, or the read contained stop codons, out-of-frame junctions, or ambiguous translated residues. V3J clonotypes were defined by identical inferred V gene, J gene, and CDR3 amino acid sequence. To compute the percentage overlap between repertoires, the number of shared unique clonotypes was divided by the size of the smaller repertoire. Richness of each repertoire was evaluated using RTK rarefaction, the Chao1 estimator, and Recon v2.1 estimates of unobserved clonotypes. For all TCRbeta clonotypes obtained by the gDNA method from a few donors, generation probabilities were computed with OLGA. TCRdb re-hosts the immuneACCESS table, in-frame sequences only. Its copies lack some clones; in the studies checked, an unresolved V gene accounts for under half of them, and the cause for the rest is not known. The V and J calls and the clone size are those of that table, but D and trimming were determined from the DNA. This sample lists about 1.1 million clones; about 80% were detected once. In total, the top ten clones hold roughly 0.65% of the sample.

Donors were healthy HIV-negative adults with no recently reported acute infections or vaccinations. Only Caucasian adults living in Nashville, Tennessee, USA were represented among the donors. Magnetic negative selection was used to enrich CD4+ T cells, after which naive cells were positively selected on CD45RA and the negative fraction became the memory subset. Blood was obtained by leukapheresis, after which PBMCs were separated by Ficoll-Histopaque density gradient centrifugation and cryopreserved in liquid nitrogen vapor phase. Analytical flow cytometry was used to check the purity and quantity of each magnetically sorted T cell population. From each sorted fraction, genomic DNA was isolated and quantified by UV absorbance on a Nanodrop 2000c.

The sequenced sample consisted of memory CD4+ T cells from PBMCs. According to the study, the label for this sample's cell subset or site signals: CD45RA-negative fraction. The V and J segments used are TRBV15 and TRBJ2-7; 9 central bases correspond to TRBD1. The clonotype comes from a man aged 18 to 35 in good health. Some clones in this sample may be carry-over from other donors' samples. The sequenced DNA: TGTGCCACCAGCAGAGATCGGACAGGGGACACCTACGAGCAGTACTTC. Its amino acids are CATSRDRTGDTYEQYF.